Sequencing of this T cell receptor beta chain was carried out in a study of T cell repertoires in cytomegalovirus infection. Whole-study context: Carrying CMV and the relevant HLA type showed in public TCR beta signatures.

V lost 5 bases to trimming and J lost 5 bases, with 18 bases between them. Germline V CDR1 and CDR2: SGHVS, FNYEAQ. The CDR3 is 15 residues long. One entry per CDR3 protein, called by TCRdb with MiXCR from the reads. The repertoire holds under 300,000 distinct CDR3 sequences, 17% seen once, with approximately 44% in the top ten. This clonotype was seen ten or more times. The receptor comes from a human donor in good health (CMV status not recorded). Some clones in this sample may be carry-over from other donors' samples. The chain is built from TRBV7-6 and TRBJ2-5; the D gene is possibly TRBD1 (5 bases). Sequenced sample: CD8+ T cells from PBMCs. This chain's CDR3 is CASSPYGRNRETQYF. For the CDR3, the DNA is TGTGCCAGCAGCCCTTACGGTCGCAACAGGGAGACCCAGTACTTC.